This TCR beta chain was recovered during a study of early T cells in non-severe SARS-CoV-2 infection. Overall study context: It was bulk RNA from unsorted whole blood that was sequenced, and the chains were unpaired.

cDNA molecules, individually, were tagged with unique molecular identifiers. Using its own MiXCR run on the 5' RACE reads, TCRdb lists one record per CDR3 protein. The profile shows approximately 52,000 distinct CDR3 sequences, 8% to 8.5% of them singletons. There are a few counts of this clonotype. The antigen is unknown. V was pared by 0 bases and J by 8 bases, with 16 bases between. Germline V gene data show CDR1 as SGHAT and CDR2 as FQNNGV. The CDR3 totals 16 residues. The study's findings and limits: VDJdb-based matching was biased toward anti-spike CD8 responses and missed private and CD4 specificities.

The sequence was obtained from an adult who was a healthcare worker with PCR-confirmed SARS-CoV-2 infection or an uninfected control (not recorded which). The J gene is TRBJ1-4, the V gene TRBV11-2; D is unresolved. Sequencing was performed on whole blood. This CDR3 reads CASSLDPLGLGEKLFF. CDR3 coding DNA: TGTGCCAGCAGCTTAGATCCGTTAGGCTTAGGGGAAAAACTGTTTTTT.